This TCR beta chain was sequenced for a study of T cells in Graves' hyperthyroidism and ophthalmopathy (dated by TCRdb to the late 2010s). Some background on the complete study: Peripheral blood samples were taken at initial diagnosis, before any treatment was given. A discovery cohort of about 100 patients, about 40 with Graves' ophthalmopathy and 57 with stable Graves' hyperthyroidism, was used to find distinguishing TCR V-J signatures. An independent validation cohort of 18 to 20 hyperthyroidism patients and over 15 patients who later progressed to ophthalmopathy tested prospective prediction of ophthalmopathy. The 100 or so discovery patients were divided at random into training and test sets in a 7:3 ratio. Thyroid tissue and blood T-cell repertoires from six Graves' hyperthyroidism patients were also compared in the study. Following sampling, methimazole starting at 30 mg daily was given to hyperthyroidism patients, and high-dose intravenous methylprednisolone was given to ophthalmopathy patients. TCR Vbeta CDR3 sequencing of roughly 140 peripheral blood samples (approximately 44 ophthalmopathy, under 80 hyperthyroidism and approximately 17 progressor patients) is reported in the paper. The paper's findings and limits, for the study overall: In validation, the model predicted progression to ophthalmopathy with 60% to 71% sensitivity and roughly 72% specificity, a median of roughly seven months before onset. No statistical method was used to set the sample size in advance, and investigators knew the group allocation. Ophthalmopathy was separated from stable hyperthyroidism by a 13 V-J signature model, with about 88% sensitivity and roughly 81% specificity obtained in cross-validation and 80%/75% obtained in testing. Most expanded thyroid clonotypes (frequency above 0.001) were also found in blood, which suggests that blood repertoires may mirror thyroid immune responses.

This clonotype appeared many times. This clone's antigen is unknown. Qualities for individual bases were not recorded, and no much larger clone is one base off. TCR beta CDR3 regions were amplified from RNA transcripts. A first-round RT-PCR of the TCR CDR3 used the HTBI primer set with the Qiagen OneStep RT-PCR kit. The libraries were constructed in a second round of multiplex PCR and then size-selected and purified. Sequencing of the libraries was done on an Illumina HiSeq2000 using paired-end 100 bp reads. The authors' analysis ran thus. Raw data were processed with SOAPnuke, discarding reads with adapters, uncalled bases, mean Phred below 15, or no exact constant-primer or identifier match. High-quality paired reads were merged with COPE v1.2.5, and unique nucleotide sequences were defined as clonotypes. Clonotypes were aligned to IMGT TRBV, TRBD and TRBJ reference segments using MiTCR v1.1. The analysis was restricted to V-J combinations with a frequency above 0.0001, which together covered about 99% of the repertoires. A TCS score was defined as the ratio between F50 (clonal expansion) and ExV (chaos), using BLOSUM62-based TCRdist between CDR3 peptides within each V-J. Welch's t-statistics and random forest reduced 500 to 650 V-J features to about 13, which were used in a naive Bayes classifier (R e1071). TCRdb itself trimmed the public reads at Q25 with fastp, ran MiXCR and retained productive beta chains. When rows share a CDR3 protein, they turn into one entry using the most common DNA and genes. TCRdb, not the original authors, processed these V and J calls. Here the sample has approximately 400,000 distinct CDR3 sequences; approximately 19% occur a single time. About 3.5% of the sample is in the top ten clones.

The V end loses 7 bases and the J end loses 6 bases, and a stretch of 19 bases separates them. Based on the germline V gene, the CDR1 and CDR2 sequences are MNHNS and SASEGT. Inclusive of the bounding cysteine and phenylalanine, the CDR3 is 15 residues long. Only CDR3 DNA is held: 45 bases, read in frame from base 1. Stable Graves' hyperthyroidism was defined as no progression to ophthalmopathy during 18 months of follow-up. Hyperthyroidism patients were aged 18 to 65 years and newly diagnosed, with disease duration of less than 2 months. The study excluded patients with uncontrolled infections, other autoimmune diseases, pregnancy or lactation. Diagnoses were based on clinical symptoms, serum thyroxine and TRAb, thyroid ultrasound and orbital computed tomography. PBMCs were isolated from more than 8 ml of fresh peripheral blood by Ficoll-Paque density gradient centrifugation. Total RNA was extracted with Trizol reagent, and quality was checked on an Agilent 2100 Bioanalyzer.

The source of this sequence is a woman younger than 30 with Graves' hyperthyroidism. The chain was built from TRBV6-1 and TRBJ1-5; too little of a D gene remains to name it. Sequenced input: blood. The DNA reads TGTGCCAGCAACCAGGAGCAGGAGCTTACTCAGCCCCAGCATTTT. It translates to CASNQEQELTQPQHF.